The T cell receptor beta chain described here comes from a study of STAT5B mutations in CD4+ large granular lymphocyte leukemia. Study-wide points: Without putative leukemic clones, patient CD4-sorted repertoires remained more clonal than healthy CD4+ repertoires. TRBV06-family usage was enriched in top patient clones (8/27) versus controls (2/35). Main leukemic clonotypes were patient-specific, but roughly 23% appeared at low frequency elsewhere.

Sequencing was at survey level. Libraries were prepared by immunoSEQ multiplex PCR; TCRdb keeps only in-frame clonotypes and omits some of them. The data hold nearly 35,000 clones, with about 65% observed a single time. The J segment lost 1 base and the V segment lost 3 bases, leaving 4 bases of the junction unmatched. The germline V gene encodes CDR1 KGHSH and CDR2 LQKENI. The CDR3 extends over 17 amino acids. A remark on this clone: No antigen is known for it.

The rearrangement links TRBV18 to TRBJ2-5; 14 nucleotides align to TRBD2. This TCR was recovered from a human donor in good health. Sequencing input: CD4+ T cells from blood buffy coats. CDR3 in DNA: TGTGCCAGCTCACCTCGCGGACTAGCGGGGGGCCAAGAGACCCAGTACTTC. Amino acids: CASSPRGLAGGQETQYF.